What follows are 9 T cell receptor beta chains derived from one specimen sequenced in a study of blood T cell repertoires in COVID-19 (dated by TCRdb to about 2020). The library came from the immunoSEQ multiplex PCR assay. This immuneACCESS table, as held by TCRdb, lists in-frame sequences with V and J called but not all clones. Of the missing ones, under half trace to an unresolved V gene in checked studies; the others have no known cause. The sample records 99,000 or so clones, about 76% of which are singletons. The ten largest clones capture just under 20% of the sample. What was sequenced was peripheral blood. These receptor sequences come from an older woman with acute or convalescent COVID-19.

The chain links TRBV4-3 to TRBJ1-1; TRBD1 agrees at 8 bases. The V gene's germline CDR1 is LGHNA and CDR2 YSLEER. V shed 1 base and J 6 bases; nucleotides not matched to a gene: 4. This CDR3 has 14 amino acids. CDR3 bases: TGCGCCAGCAGCCAAGGGACAGGGAGGGCTGAAGCTTTCTTT. Translation: CASSQGTGRAEAFF.

This chain uses TRBV6-5 with TRBJ1-1; D is possibly TRBD1 (6 bases). The V end was cut by 4 bases, the J end by 4 bases, with 13 bases between. The CDR3 extends over 14 amino acids. CDR1 MNHEY and CDR2 SVGAGI come from the germline V gene. The CDR3 sequence is CASSFQGYTTEAFF. In nucleotides, the CDR3 is TGTGCCAGCAGTTTCCAGGGGTATACCACTGAAGCTTTCTTT.

Of note for this clone: The junction differs from germline at one of its ends, possibly a read error. The chain employs TRBV15 and TRBJ2-5; D perhaps matches TRBD1 (7 bases). This CDR3 is 15 amino acids long. In germline, CDR1 is LNHNV, CDR2 YYDKDF (reference sequence). CDR3 DNA sequence: TGTGCCATCAGCAGGGGGGCACAGGTCCGAGAGACCCAGTACTTC. Its translation: CAISRGAQVRETQYF.

The DNA for the CDR3 is TGTGCCATCAGTGAGCGGGGAGCGGACACTGAAGCTTTCTTT. It encodes CAISERGADTEAFF. The rearrangement uses TRBV10-3 and TRBJ1-1; no reliable D call. There are 14 residues in the CDR3. The V gene lost 2 bases and the J gene lost 3 bases, with 10 bases spanning the gap. Germline CDR1 and CDR2: ENHRY and SYGVKD.

The V gene is TRBV5-1, the J gene TRBJ2-7; 8 positions match TRBD2. The ends lost 4 bases at V and 2 bases at J; junction bases unmatched: 5. Germline V gene data show CDR1 as SGHRS and CDR2 as YFSETQ. The CDR3 is made up of 14 amino acids. The DNA of the CDR3 is TGCGCCAGCAGCCTGGGACTAGTTACCTACGAGCAGTACTTC. Amino acids: CASSLGLVTYEQYF.

The chain is built from TRBV19 and TRBJ1-2; 7 bases are shared with TRBD1. Germline V gene sequence: CDR1 LNHDA, CDR2 SQIVND (reference sequence). CDR3 length: 15 amino acids. V gave up 3 bases and J gave up 1 base; unmatched junction bases: 5. CDR3: CASSIQQGNNYGYTF. CDR3 nucleotide sequence: TGTGCCAGTAGTATTCAACAGGGGAATAACTATGGCTACACCTTC.

This clone was counted between two and nine times. The chain links TRBV28 to TRBJ1-6; no clear D gene. Germline V lookup: CDR1 MDHEN, CDR2 SYDVKM. The germline V and J ends were trimmed by 2 bases and 0 bases, with 11 bases remaining between them. The CDR3 loop spans 17 amino acids. CDR3 coding DNA: TGTGCCAGCAGTTTAATTCAGGCAGCCTCCTATAATTCACCCCTCCACTTT. Its protein is CASSLIQAASYNSPLHF.

The rearrangement joins TRBV6-6 to TRBJ2-2; D might be TRBD1 (5 bases). From germline, CDR1 is MNHNY and CDR2 SVGAGI (reference sequence). Trimming pared 2 bases from V and 0 bases from J, leaving 10 bases between. The CDR3 sequence is 16 residues long. The CDR3 sequence: CASSYARAANTGELFF. The CDR3 bases are TGTGCCAGCAGTTACGCCAGGGCAGCGAACACCGGGGAGCTGTTTTTT.

Worth noting for this clone: Other DNA sequences of this sample code for an identical CDR3. The chain recombines TRBV27 with TRBJ2-2; 8 bases map to TRBD2. CDR3 length equals 15 residues. V lost 7 bases, J lost 6 bases, and 10 bases stayed unmatched. Looked up from germline, CDR1 is MNHEY and CDR2 is SMNVEV (reference sequence). CDR3 loop: CASTGTGRGAGELFF. The DNA of the CDR3 is TGTGCCAGCACCGGGACCGGGCGGGGGGCCGGGGAGCTGTTTTTT.